This entry lists 4 T cell receptor beta chains sequenced from one sample in a study of T cells after yellow fever vaccination. TCRdb reanalysed the 5' RACE reads using MiXCR and keeps one entry per CDR3 protein. Of roughly 500,000 distinct CDR3 sequences listed, roughly 19% are singletons. This material consisted of PBMCs, taken 15 days after the yellow fever booster vaccination. These TCRs come from a man in his thirties or forties who received the YFV17D yellow fever vaccine.

This clonotype was counted only a few times. V gene TRBV5-6 combines with J gene TRBJ2-3; 8 bases are a match to TRBD1. The V segment lost 1 base and the J segment 4 bases; nucleotides outside the gene matches: 5. This CDR3 is 15 amino acids long. CDR1 and CDR2 (germline): SGHDT, YYEEEE. CDR3 coding DNA: TGTGCCAGCAGCTTGCAGGGGGCGGATGCAGATACGCAGTATTTT. Protein product: CASSLQGADADTQYF.

V is TRBV5-1 and J is TRBJ2-2, with 8 bases aligning to TRBD1. The CDR3 is 14 amino acids. Germline V lookup: CDR1 SGHRS, CDR2 YFSETQ. V lost 0 bases to trimming and J lost 6 bases; unmatched junction nucleotides: 1. This CDR3 reads CASSLEQGAGELFF. As DNA, the CDR3 is TGCGCCAGCAGCTTGGAACAGGGGGCCGGGGAGCTGTTTTTT.

The chain carries TRBV19 and TRBJ2-2, with D unclear. Germline V CDR1 and CDR2: LNHDA, SQIVND (reference sequence). This CDR3 region has 12 residues. Trimming pared 4 bases from V and 6 bases from J, leaving 6 bases between. CDR3 nucleotide sequence: TGTGCCAGTAGTACGATTCCCGGGGAGCTGTTTTTT. Its protein is CASSTIPGELFF.

The V gene is TRBV25-1, the J gene TRBJ1-1; D may be TRBD1 (6 bases). The CDR3 runs 14 residues. Germline lookup yields CDR1 MGHDK and CDR2 SYGVNS. Trimming shortened V by 3 bases and J by 1 base, and 9 bases separated the two germline ends. DNA for the CDR3: TGTGCCAGCAGTGAGGGGGCGGGGAACACTGAAGCTTTCTTT. Translating gives CASSEGAGNTEAFF.